This TCR beta chain was captured in a study of T cell responses to AZD1222 COVID-19 vaccine. J lost 6 bases, V lost 1 base, and 0 bases had no gene match. Looked up from germline, CDR1 is SEHNR and CDR2 is FQNEAQ (reference sequence). The length of the CDR3 is 12 residues. Using immunoSEQ multiplex PCR, the repertoire was profiled, and TCRdb retains in-frame clones only, with some absent. This table holds about 120,000 clones, around 90% found once. Sequenced material: peripheral blood, taken on day 0 of AZD1222 vaccination. The TCR was taken from an adult in good health. V usage is TRBV7-9 and J usage is TRBJ2-7; 7 bases line up with TRBD1. The CDR3 DNA reads as TGTGCCAGCAGCTTAGACAGGGGCGAGCAGTACTTC. Amino acids: CASSLDRGEQYF.